The next 6 T cell receptor beta chains were all read from a single sample in a study of CD8 T cells in Susac syndrome. Random hexamers primed reverse transcription of about 0.45 to 1 ug RNA. TCRdb ran MiXCR on the immunoSEQ multiplex PCR reads and lists one entry per CDR3 protein. The repertoire holds about 200,000 distinct CDR3 sequences, with approximately 95% as singletons. Sequences were obtained from CD4+ T cells from PBMCs. The receptors were gathered from a human donor in good health.

J is TRBJ2-3 and V is TRBV18, with TRBD2 matching over 10 bases. J was trimmed by 3 bases and V by 4 bases; bases with no gene match: 7. This CDR3 comprises 16 residues. The germline V gene has CDR1 KGHSH and CDR2 LQKENI. The CDR3 DNA reads as TGTGCCAGCTCACGTAACCTAGCGGGGGAGACAGATACGCAGTATTTT. As protein: CASSRNLAGETDTQYF.

This chain joins TRBV2 and TRBJ1-4; no clear D gene. V was cut by 8 bases and J by 0 bases, with 10 bases left in between. This CDR3 is 14 amino acids long. From germline, CDR1 is SNHLY and CDR2 FYNNEI. CDR3 bases: TGTGCCAGCTTATGGGCTCCAACTAATGAAAAACTGTTTTTT. It translates to CASLWAPTNEKLFF.

The gene calls are TRBV30 and TRBJ1-2, with D possibly matching TRBD1 (6 bases). CDR3 length equals 12 residues. V was shortened by 0 bases and J by 7 bases, with 9 bases between the two germline ends. CDR1 GTSNPN and CDR2 SVGIG come from the germline V gene (reference sequence). CDR3 protein: CAWSVQGPGYTF. DNA of the CDR3: TGTGCCTGGAGTGTACAGGGTCCTGGCTACACCTTC.

The chain links TRBV19 to TRBJ1-5; D is unresolved. V was trimmed by 6 bases and J by 7 bases, leaving 13 bases between them. The germline V gene encodes CDR1 LNHDA and CDR2 SQIVND (reference sequence). The CDR3 runs to 13 residues. CDR3 in amino acids: CASRDGEAQPQHF. The CDR3 DNA is TGTGCCAGTAGGGACGGGGAGGCGCAGCCCCAGCATTTT.

This CDR3 is CASQTSGRYNEQFF. In DNA form, the CDR3 reads TGTGCCAGCCAAACTAGCGGGAGATACAATGAGCAGTTCTTC. The genes are TRBV11-2 and TRBJ2-1; 11 nucleotides align to TRBD2. Germline V gives CDR1 SGHAT, CDR2 FQNNGV. Trimming cost V 8 bases and J 4 bases; bases outside gene matches: 4. The CDR3 is 14 amino acids.

V gene TRBV3-1 combines with J gene TRBJ1-2, with D uncertain. Germline V gene lookup returns CDR1 LGHDT and CDR2 YNNKEL (reference sequence). This CDR3 comprises 15 residues. Trimming removed 0 bases from V and 8 bases from J, with 16 bases in between. As DNA, the CDR3 is TGTGCCAGCAGCCAAGATCCGGTCCCGCCGGGAGGCTACACCTTC. The encoded protein is CASSQDPVPPGGYTF.